Reported below is one TCR beta chain. Its antigen remains unidentified. These data originate in a study of pediatric ulcerative colitis. General study findings and limits: Acute severe colitis showed lower rectal diversity from clonal expansions.

Ulcerative colitis patients received no immunosuppressive medication before the diagnostic colonoscopy. V lost 4 bases and J 7 bases, leaving 20 bases between the germline ends. The CDR3 length is 15 residues. Germline lookup yields CDR1 SGHNT and CDR2 YYREEE (reference sequence). TCRdb keeps only in-frame clones here, not all; method: immunoSEQ multiplex PCR. The profile covers about 15,000 clones, with 85% to 90% appearing a single time and roughly 0.98% taken by the ten largest. This sequence was found in a boy younger than 18 with moderate ulcerative colitis. The sequencing sample was made of blood. The chain combines TRBV5-4 with TRBJ1-2; possible D gene TRBD1, 6 bases. The CDR3 sequence: CASSLGPGAVLGYTF. In nucleotides, the CDR3 is TGTGCCAGCAGCCTCGGCCCGGGGGCGGTTCTTGGCTACACCTTC.